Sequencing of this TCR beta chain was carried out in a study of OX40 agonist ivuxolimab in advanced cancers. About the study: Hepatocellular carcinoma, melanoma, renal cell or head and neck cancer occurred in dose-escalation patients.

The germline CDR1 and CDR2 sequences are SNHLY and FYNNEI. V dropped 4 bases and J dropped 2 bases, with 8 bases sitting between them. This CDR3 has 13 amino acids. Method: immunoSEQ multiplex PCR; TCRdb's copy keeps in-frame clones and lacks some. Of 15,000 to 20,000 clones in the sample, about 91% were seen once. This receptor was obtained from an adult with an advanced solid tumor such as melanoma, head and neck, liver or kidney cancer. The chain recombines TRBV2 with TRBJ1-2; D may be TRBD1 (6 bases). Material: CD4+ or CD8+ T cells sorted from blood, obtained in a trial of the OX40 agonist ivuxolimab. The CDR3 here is CASSGQGNYGYTF. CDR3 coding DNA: TGTGCCAGCAGTGGCCAGGGGAACTATGGCTACACCTTC.